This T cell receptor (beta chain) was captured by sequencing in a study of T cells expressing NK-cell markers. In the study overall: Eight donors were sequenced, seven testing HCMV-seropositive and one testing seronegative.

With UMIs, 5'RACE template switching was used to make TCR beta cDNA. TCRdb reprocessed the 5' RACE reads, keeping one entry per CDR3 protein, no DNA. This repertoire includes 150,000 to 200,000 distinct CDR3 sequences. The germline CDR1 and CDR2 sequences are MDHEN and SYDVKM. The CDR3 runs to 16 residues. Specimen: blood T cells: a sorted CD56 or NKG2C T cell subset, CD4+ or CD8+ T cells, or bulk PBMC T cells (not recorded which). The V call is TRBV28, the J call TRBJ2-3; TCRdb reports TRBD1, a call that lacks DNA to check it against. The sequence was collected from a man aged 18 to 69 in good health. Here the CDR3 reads CASSAGQARVTDTQYF.